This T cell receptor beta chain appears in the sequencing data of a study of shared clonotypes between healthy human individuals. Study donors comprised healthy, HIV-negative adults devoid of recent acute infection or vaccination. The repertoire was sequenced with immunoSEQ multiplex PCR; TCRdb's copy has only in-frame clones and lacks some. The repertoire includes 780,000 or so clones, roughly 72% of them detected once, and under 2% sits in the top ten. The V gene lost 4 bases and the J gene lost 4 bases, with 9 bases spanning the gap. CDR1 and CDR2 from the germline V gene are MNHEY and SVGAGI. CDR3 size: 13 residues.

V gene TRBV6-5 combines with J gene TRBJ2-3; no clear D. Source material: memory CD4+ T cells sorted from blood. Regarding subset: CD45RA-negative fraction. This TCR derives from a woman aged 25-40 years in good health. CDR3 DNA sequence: TGTGCCAGCAGTTTTTACCCGGCAGATACGCAGTATTTT. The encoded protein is CASSFYPADTQYF.